The 21 T cell receptor beta chains in this list originate from one sample, sequenced in a study of beta chain features in type 1 diabetes (dated by TCRdb to between 2017 and 2018). Libraries were built with the immunoSEQ multiplex PCR assay. The High Capacity cDNA Reverse Transcription Kit was used to reverse transcribe all of the isolated RNA, meaning that expressed TCRB transcripts were what got sequenced. TCRdb took over this immuneACCESS table, retaining in-frame rearrangements with V and J assigned. Such tables are incomplete; in checked studies, under half of the missing clones stem from an unresolved V gene, and the remainder is unexplained. The sample profile shows about 650,000 clones; approximately 13% of them were found once. Of the sample, more than 0.1% falls within the top ten clones. The paper's findings and limits, for the study overall: In all four CD4+ subsets, TCRB CDR3 length was moderately but significantly shorter in type 1 diabetes patients.

For these receptors, no antigen is known. The sequencing sample was made of naive CD4+ T cells from blood. According to the study, the label for this sample's cell subset or site signals: true naive CD4+ T cells. The receptors here all came from a man between 25 and 39 years old with type 1 diabetes.

This clone was detected only a few times. The chain combines TRBV7-2 with TRBJ2-6; possibly TRBD2 for D (5 bases). V lost 8 bases to trimming and J lost 2 bases, with 10 bases between them. The CDR3 runs 14 residues. Germline V gene lookup returns CDR1 SGHTA and CDR2 FQGNSA. This CDR3 reads CASGGGTGANVLTF. The CDR3 nucleotides are TGTGCCAGCGGAGGAGGTACTGGGGCCAACGTCCTGACTTTC.

J is TRBJ1-3 and V is TRBV7-6; D remains unclear. The germline V gene encodes CDR1 SGHVS and CDR2 FNYEAQ. CDR3 size: 18 residues. Trimming left V 1 base short and J 4 bases short, with 20 bases between. Here the CDR3 DNA reads TGTGCCAGCAGCTTAGTGGTAGGAAGTGTCGGAGGAGGAAACACCATATATTTT. Translation: CASSLVVGSVGGGNTIYF.

The sample holds a few counts of this clone. Other nucleotide sequences from this sample produce the same CDR3. The V and J genes are TRBV5-1 and TRBJ1-1; D not resolved. CDR3 length equals 12 residues. Trimming removed 0 bases at V and 4 bases at J, with 4 bases between. Germline assignment: CDR1 SGHRS and CDR2 YFSETQ. The CDR3 DNA reads as TGCGCCAGCAGCTTGGAAGGCACTGAAGCTTTCTTT. Amino acids: CASSLEGTEAFF.

The chain combines TRBV2 with TRBJ2-5; the match to TRBD1 covers 7 bases. From germline, CDR1 is SNHLY and CDR2 FYNNEI. The V and J ends lost 6 bases and 5 bases, in that order; junction bases with no gene match: 6. The CDR3 has 13 amino acids. The CDR3 region has the DNA TGTGCCAGCAGCCGACAGGGTTTGGAGACCCAGTACTTC. Amino acid sequence: CASSRQGLETQYF.

This clone was observed a few times. V and J are TRBV9 and TRBJ2-5; 7 nucleotides align to TRBD2. The V and J ends lost 4 bases and 1 base, in that order; junction bases with no gene match: 7. There are 15 residues in the CDR3. From germline, CDR1 is SGDLS and CDR2 YYNGEE. The CDR3 here is CASSRRGGPQETQYF. The CDR3 DNA reads as TGTGCCAGCAGCCGTCGGGGAGGGCCCCAAGAGACCCAGTACTTC.

This chain links TRBV7-9 with TRBJ2-7; 11 nucleotides match TRBD2. V gave up 4 bases and J gave up 3 bases; unmatched junction bases: 5. This CDR3 has 15 amino acids. The germline CDR1 and CDR2 sequences are SEHNR and FQNEAQ (reference sequence). CDR3 nucleotides: TGTGCCAGCAGCTCCCCCGGGACTAGCGGCTACGAGCAGTACTTC. Its protein is CASSSPGTSGYEQYF.

The chain couples TRBV6-6 to TRBJ1-2; no reliable D call. The CDR3 is made up of 14 amino acids. Germline V gene lookup returns CDR1 MNHNY and CDR2 SVGAGI (reference sequence). V was cut by 0 bases and J by 8 bases, with 13 bases left in between. The CDR3: CASSYSNRREGYTF. The CDR3 coding sequence is TGTGCCAGCAGTTACTCGAATCGCCGAGAAGGCTACACCTTC.

This chain connects TRBV18 to TRBJ1-1, with D possibly matching TRBD1 (6 bases). Trimming removed 3 bases from V and 3 bases from J, with 17 bases in between. Germline-derived CDR1 and CDR2 are KGHSH and LQKENI. The CDR3 has 16 amino acids. In DNA form, the CDR3 reads TGTGCCAGCTCACCGTCGGGGGCCCCGGGGGACACTGAAGCTTTCTTT. This encodes CASSPSGAPGDTEAFF. The full variable domain, with the rest looked up from reference TRBV18 and TRBJ1-1, is NAGVMQNPRHLVRRRGQEARLRCSPMKGHSHVYWYRQLPEEGLKFMVYLQKENIIDESGMPKERFSAEFPKEGPSILRIQQVVRGDSAAYFCASSPSGAPGDTEAFFGQGTRLTVV.

The rearrangement links TRBV5-4 to TRBJ2-5; 9 bases are a match to TRBD2. Germline V gene data show CDR1 as SGHNT and CDR2 as YYREEE (reference sequence). Unmatched junction bases numbered 7, after V lost 4 bases and J lost 3 bases. The CDR3 runs 15 residues. In DNA, the CDR3 is TGTGCCAGCAGCCATTCGACTAGCGGAAAAGAGACCCAGTACTTC. It encodes CASSHSTSGKETQYF.

This clone was counted only a few times. The chain couples TRBV29-1 to TRBJ2-2; 10 positions agree with TRBD1. This CDR3 spans 16 amino acids. V was clipped by 6 bases and J by 5 bases; unmatched bases: 12. Looked up from germline, CDR1 is SQVTM and CDR2 is ANQGSEA. The CDR3 protein is CSVEIKRQGATGELFF. The CDR3 DNA reads TGCAGCGTCGAGATAAAGCGACAGGGGGCTACCGGGGAGCTGTTTTTT.

This clone showed up just a few times. This chain connects TRBV11-2 to TRBJ2-3; no clear D. V lost 2 bases to trimming and J lost 2 bases, with 14 bases between them. Germline V gene lookup returns CDR1 SGHAT and CDR2 FQNNGV. The CDR3 runs to 16 residues. The CDR3 nucleotides read TGTGCCAGCAGCTTAATAGGAGACTCCCACACAGATACGCAGTATTTT. Protein sequence: CASSLIGDSHTDTQYF. Based on the CDR3 plus reference TRBV11-2 and TRBJ2-3, the full variable domain is EAGVAQSPRYKIIEKRQSVAFWCNPISGHATLYWYQQILGQGPKLLIQFQNNGVVDDSQLPKDRFSAERLKGVDSTLKIQPAKLEDSAVYLCASSLIGDSHTDTQYFGPGTRLTVL.

In its sample, this clone was seen a few times. The gene calls are TRBV19 and TRBJ1-4; 9 nucleotides match TRBD1. Trimming at V came to 10 bases and at J to 0 bases, leaving 6 bases not matched to a gene. The CDR3 consists of 15 residues. Germline values: CDR1 LNHDA, CDR2 SQIVND (reference sequence). The DNA for the CDR3 is TGTGCCACCTCCGGGACAGGGACAACTAATGAAAAACTGTTTTTT. It yields the protein CATSGTGTTNEKLFF.

The table lists this clone with a count of one. The V gene is TRBV10-3, the J gene TRBJ2-5; possible D gene TRBD2, 5 bases. This CDR3 comprises 16 residues. The germline V gene has CDR1 ENHRY and CDR2 SYGVKD. The V gene lost 0 bases and the J gene lost 2 bases, with 13 bases spanning the gap. CDR3 region: CAISESYRGDQETQYF. CDR3 DNA sequence: TGTGCCATCAGTGAGTCATATCGGGGTGATCAAGAGACCCAGTACTTC.

This clone came up a few times. The chain employs TRBV19 and TRBJ2-3; a possible D gene is TRBD2 (6 bases). Trimming took off 6 bases at V and 2 bases at J, with 12 bases between the two ends. The CDR3 runs to 14 residues. Germline assignment: CDR1 LNHDA and CDR2 SQIVND (reference sequence). The CDR3 DNA reads as TGTGCCAGTAGACGGGAGCTTACCACAGATACGCAGTATTTT. Protein product: CASRRELTTDTQYF. The whole variable domain, filled in from reference TRBV19 and TRBJ2-3, reads DGGITQSPKYLFRKEGQNVTLSCEQNLNHDAMYWYRQDPGQGLRLIYYSQIVNDFQKGDIAEGYSVSREKKESFPLTVTSAQKNPTAFYLCASRRELTTDTQYFGPGTRLTVL.

This chain joins TRBV2 and TRBJ2-2; D not resolved. CDR3 length: 14 residues. The V end lost 6 bases, the J end lost 5 bases, and 13 bases lay between the germline ends. CDR1 and CDR2 from the germline V gene are SNHLY and FYNNEI. The CDR3 DNA reads as TGTGCCAGCAGGCCGGCGGTTCGTACCGGGGAGCTGTTTTTT. Its translation is CASRPAVRTGELFF.

The chain couples TRBV6-1 to TRBJ2-3; D may match TRBD1 or TRBD2 (5 bases each). This CDR3 spans 15 amino acids. V was shortened by 3 bases and J by 4 bases, with 14 bases between the two germline ends. CDR1 and CDR2 from the germline V gene are MNHNS and SASEGT. DNA of the CDR3: TGTGCCAGCAGTGAGGGACCTCTTCGTGCAGATACGCAGTATTTT. Translation gives CASSEGPLRADTQYF.

This clone was seen only a few times. V and J are TRBV7-2 and TRBJ2-5; maybe TRBD2 (7 bases). CDR3 length: 14 amino acids. The V end was cut by 4 bases, the J end by 5 bases, with 14 bases between. Germline values: CDR1 SGHTA, CDR2 FQGNSA. This chain's CDR3 is CASSYYRGAETQYF. CDR3 nucleotide sequence: TGTGCCAGCAGCTACTATCGGGGGGCCGAGACCCAGTACTTC.

Turning to this clone: Other DNA sequences in this sample translate to the same CDR3. This rearrangement joins TRBV7-2 to TRBJ1-5; D unresolved. CDR3 size: 14 residues. Trimming cost V 0 bases and J 1 base, with 4 bases left between them. Germline V gene lookup returns CDR1 SGHTA and CDR2 FQGNSA. The chain's CDR3 is CASSLAASNQPQHF. Here the CDR3 DNA reads TGTGCCAGCAGCTTAGCGGCCAGCAATCAGCCCCAGCATTTT.

The gene calls are TRBV10-3 and TRBJ2-5, with 8 bases aligning to TRBD2. CDR1 and CDR2 from the germline V gene are ENHRY and SYGVKD. J was trimmed by 4 bases and V by 6 bases; bases with no gene match: 10. This CDR3 is 15 amino acids long. This CDR3 reads CAISLSGAARETQYF. The CDR3 nucleotides are TGTGCCATCAGCCTTAGCGGGGCGGCGCGAGAGACCCAGTACTTC.

This clone was recorded a few times. V usage is TRBV2 and J usage is TRBJ2-3; 10 bases fit TRBD2. The junction had 6 bases not matched to a gene; V was cut back by 4 bases and J by 2 bases. The length of the CDR3 is 16 residues. Germline V CDR1 and CDR2: SNHLY, FYNNEI. The CDR3 sequence: CASSVASGGNTDTQYF. DNA for the CDR3: TGTGCCAGCAGTGTTGCTAGCGGGGGCAACACAGATACGCAGTATTTT.

This chain joins TRBV4-3 and TRBJ1-1, with D perhaps TRBD1 (5 bases). V was trimmed by 0 bases and J by 4 bases, leaving 12 bases between them. CDR3 length equals 15 residues. Germline V gene data show CDR1 as LGHNA and CDR2 as YSLEER. CDR3 loop: CASSQDAGSGTEAFF. The CDR3, as DNA: TGCGCCAGCAGCCAAGATGCAGGGTCGGGCACTGAAGCTTTCTTT.